This T cell receptor beta chain derives from a study of blood T cell repertoires in COVID-19 (dated by TCRdb to the early 2020s). At the level of the whole study: Collaborator samples came from the United States, Italy and Spain and covered acute and convalescent phases of COVID-19. Nearly every sample came with metadata listing a de-identified subject ID, COVID-19 status, age in years and sex. The prospective study material was composed of cDNA or gDNA derived from T cells, B-cell-depleted T cells, or PBMCs. The samples were drawn from two sources: the first 160 participants of the ongoing ImmuneRACE study, and 1,200 or so subjects contributed by 6 global collaborators. HLA class I and class II types, where available, came from metadata supplied by the sample provider rather than from assay-based typing. The repertoires were made available in a free public database intended to serve as a resource for research on the immune response to SARS-CoV-2. Subjects who had been exposed to COVID-19, were actively infected with it, or had recovered from it provided the deeply sampled blood TCRbeta repertoires that made up the dataset. Paper-wide results and their limitations: How much clinical and demographic metadata was included differed by source and by participant, and the metadata was provided uncurated.

The junction shows trimming of 6 bases on V and 3 bases on J, and the gene matches do not reach 4 bases of it. CDR1 and CDR2 were assigned from the germline V gene as SNHLY and FYNNEI. From the cysteine up to the phenylalanine, the CDR3 has a length of 14 residues. Only the CDR3 DNA stays, 42 bases, in frame from base 1. TCRbeta CDR3 regions were amplified from genomic DNA using the immunoSEQ Assay, a bias-controlled multiplex PCR. Turning to the authors' computational methods: Nucleated cell counts per sample were estimated from amplification of reference gene primers within the assay. To quantify the absolute abundance of each unique TCRbeta CDR3 rearrangement, sequence reads were collapsed and filtered. Productive Simpson clonality was computed per sample as the square root of Simpson's diversity index over productive rearrangements. This immuneACCESS table, as held by TCRdb, lists in-frame sequences with V and J called but not all clones. Of the missing ones, under half trace to an unresolved V gene in checked studies; the others have no known cause. From that table come the V and J calls and clone size; the DNA was used to work out D and trimming. The sample yields about 300,000 clones; around 88% were counted once. Together, the top ten hold roughly 7% of the sample.

Regarding this clone: It has no known antigen specificity. No base-level quality is on record; no much larger clone is a single base apart.

Samples from volunteer blood donors who had recovered from COVID-19 were contributed by a second Seattle source. Collaborating institutions collected whole blood in K2EDTA tubes following their own protocols. For TCRbeta analysis, collaborator samples were shipped as frozen whole blood, as isolated PBMCs, or as DNA extracted from either sample type. The origin of this receptor is a young woman who had recovered from COVID-19. The chain employs TRBV2 and TRBJ1-4; TRBD1 aligns with 7 central bases. The sample taken for sequencing was peripheral blood. The nucleotide sequence reads as follows: TGTGCCAGCAGGCCCGGGACAGCTAATGAAAAACTGTTTTTT. It codes for CASRPGTANEKLFF. Beyond the CDR3, the reference TRBV2 and TRBJ1-4 genes provide the residues; the full variable domain reads: EPEVTQTPSHQVTQMGQEVILRCVPISNHLYFYWYRQILGQKVEFLVSFYNNEISEKSEIFDDQFSVERPDGSNFTLKIRSTKLEDSAMYFCASRPGTANEKLFFGSGTQLSVL.